What follows are 27 T cell receptor beta chains derived from one specimen sequenced in a study of regulatory T cells in long-lasting Graves disease. Time point denoted: persistent/refractory GD, antithyroid drugs over 5 years with positive TRAb. After RNA was extracted from PBMCs, the TCR library was made from it. Arm-PCR of CDR3 regions and iRepertoire HTBI primers were the basis on which TCR beta libraries were built. TCRdb independently ran MiXCR on the multiplex PCR reads; one entry per CDR3 protein. The data show hundreds of thousands of distinct CDR3 sequences, with 20% to 25% seen just once and about 12% held by the top ten. The sample consisted of peripheral blood mononuclear cells (PBMCs), taken when the disease was refractory, from a patient treated with antithyroid drugs. The receptors were gathered from a female donor with Graves disease.

This clonotype was found many times. The V and J genes are TRBV7-9 and TRBJ1-5; D might be TRBD1 (5 bases). Germline CDR1 is SEHNR and CDR2 is FQNEAQ (reference sequence). The CDR3 has 14 amino acids. Between the trimmed V and J ends, which lost 1 base and 5 bases, there was a span of 9 bases. CDR3 in amino acids: CASSLGEGHQPQHF. CDR3 sequence (DNA): TGTGCCAGCAGCTTAGGTGAGGGGCATCAGCCCCAGCATTTT.

This clonotype was observed at least ten times. The rearrangement links TRBV11-2 to TRBJ2-7; perhaps D is TRBD1 or TRBD2 (6 bases each). Trimming removed 5 bases at V and 7 bases at J, with 18 bases between. The CDR3 contains 14 residues. Germline-derived CDR1 and CDR2 are SGHAT and FQNNGV. The CDR3 coding sequence is TGTGCCAGCAGCAACTTGGAGGGGGGTAGAGAGCAGTACTTC. It specifies CASSNLEGGREQYF.

Many counts were recorded for this clonotype. The CDR3 coding sequence is TGTGCCAGCAGTTTGACGATGTACCAAGAGACCCAGTACTTC. Its protein product is CASSLTMYQETQYF. The chain recombines TRBV28 with TRBJ2-5; unclear D gene. The CDR3 covers 14 residues. V lost 3 bases and J 0 bases, leaving 8 bases between the germline ends. Germline V gene sequence: CDR1 MDHEN, CDR2 SYDVKM. The full variable domain, in which reference TRBV28 and TRBJ2-5 provide the parts outside the CDR3, is DVKVTQSSRYLVKRTGEKVFLECVQDMDHENMFWYRQDPGLGLRLIYFSYDVKMKEKGDIPEGYSVSREKKERFSLILESASTNQTSMYLCASSLTMYQETQYFGPGTRLLVL.

This clonotype was seen more than once but under ten times. V gene TRBV18 combines with J gene TRBJ2-5; D gene uncertain. The CDR3 totals 13 residues. The germline gives CDR1 KGHSH, CDR2 LQKENI. Trimming removed 1 base from V and 5 bases from J, with 8 bases in between. The CDR3 loop is CASSPQVPETQYF. The CDR3 DNA reads TGTGCCAGCTCACCACAGGTCCCGGAGACCCAGTACTTC.

This clonotype was observed a handful of times. The J gene is TRBJ1-2, the V gene TRBV10-3, with D unresolved. The CDR3 spans 10 residues. The germline V gene encodes CDR1 ENHRY and CDR2 SYGVKD. The V end was cut by 8 bases, the J end by 8 bases, with 9 bases between. This chain's CDR3 is CAIGRGGYTF. The CDR3 DNA is TGTGCCATCGGGAGAGGCGGCTACACCTTC.

This clonotype appeared many times. The rearrangement uses TRBV29-1 and TRBJ2-5, with 9 nucleotides matching TRBD1. After removal of 7 bases from V and 4 bases from J, the junction contained 7 bases not matched to a gene. This CDR3 contains 13 residues. Germline V lookup: CDR1 SQVTM, CDR2 ANQGSEA. The CDR3 bases are TGCAGCGCCTTACCGACAGGGGGAGAGACCCAGTACTTC. Translated, it gives CSALPTGGETQYF.

This sequence joins TRBV30 and TRBJ1-2, with D unresolved. The V end was cut by 8 bases, the J end by 0 bases, with 25 bases between. Germline lookup yields CDR1 GTSNPN and CDR2 SVGIG (reference sequence). CDR3 length: 17 residues. The CDR3, as DNA: TGTGCCGGGAAGCCCCTCAGAGGGAGGGAAGCTAACTATGGCTACACCTTC. It specifies CAGKPLRGREANYGYTF.

Remarks on this clonotype: Just one base apart from a much larger clone, this may be a read error. V is TRBV12-3 or TRBV12-4 and J is TRBJ1-2; 7 nucleotides line up with TRBD1. CDR3 length equals 16 residues. CDR3 amino acids: CATPWRGRVIYYSYTF. CDR3 nucleotide sequence: TGTGCCACCCCTTGGAGGGGGCGCGTGATCTACTATAGCTACACCTTC.

The rearrangement joins TRBV2 to TRBJ2-3, with TRBD2 matching over 9 bases. This CDR3 has 13 amino acids. V trimming: 10 bases; J trimming: 5 bases; junction bases outside the gene matches: 7. Germline V lookup: CDR1 SNHLY, CDR2 FYNNEI. CDR3 DNA: TGTGCCACGTCGGGACTAGCAGGAGATACGCAGTATTTT. It codes for CATSGLAGDTQYF.

This clonotype has ten or more counts. This chain uses TRBV27 with TRBJ2-5; the D gene could be TRBD1 or TRBD2 (6 bases each). This CDR3 comprises 14 residues. Trimming took off 5 bases at V and 5 bases at J, with 15 bases between the two ends. The germline V gene has CDR1 MNHEY and CDR2 SMNVEV (reference sequence). Written as DNA, the CDR3 is TGTGCCAGCAGTCCCGGGGGCGGGGTGGAGACCCAGTACTTC. It yields the protein CASSPGGGVETQYF.

At least ten counts were recorded for this clonotype. The chain employs TRBV28 and TRBJ2-7; TRBD1 aligns across 10 bases. V trimming: 6 bases; J trimming: 4 bases; junction bases outside the gene matches: 9. The CDR3 is made up of 15 amino acids. Germline V gene sequence: CDR1 MDHEN, CDR2 SYDVKM. The CDR3 DNA reads as TGTGCCAGCAGATCGACAGGGGGCTTTGGGTACGAGCAGTACTTC. It encodes CASRSTGGFGYEQYF.

This clonotype appeared many times. This rearrangement joins TRBV10-2 to TRBJ1-1; D not resolved. V lost 4 bases, J lost 7 bases, and 10 bases lay in between. Germline loops: CDR1 WSHSY, CDR2 SAAADI. The CDR3 runs 12 residues. CDR3: CASSVNSFEAFF. In DNA form, the CDR3 reads TGCGCCAGCAGTGTCAACAGTTTTGAAGCTTTCTTT.

This clonotype was observed at least ten times. This chain uses TRBV3-1 with TRBJ2-5; no clear D gene. The CDR3 is 14 amino acids. V was pared by 4 bases and J by 0 bases, with 9 bases between. Germline values: CDR1 LGHDT, CDR2 YNNKEL (reference sequence). The CDR3 region is CASSPSTYQETQYF. The CDR3 nucleotides read TGTGCCAGCAGCCCCTCGACCTACCAAGAGACCCAGTACTTC.

This clonotype was counted at least ten times. The chain carries TRBV28 and TRBJ1-2; D remains ambiguous. This CDR3 has 14 residues. Germline V gene sequence: CDR1 MDHEN, CDR2 SYDVKM. Trimming pared 6 bases from V and 3 bases from J, leaving 14 bases between. The CDR3: CASSFVTRYYGYTF. In nucleotides, the CDR3 is TGTGCCAGCAGCTTCGTAACGCGGTACTATGGCTACACCTTC.

This clonotype was counted ten times or more. The rearrangement joins TRBV30 to TRBJ2-7; D is perhaps TRBD1 (5 bases). The V end was cut by 2 bases, the J end by 5 bases, with 10 bases between. CDR3 size: 12 residues. Germline-derived CDR1 and CDR2 are GTSNPN and SVGIG (reference sequence). CDR3 region: CAWSRGEDEQYF. The DNA of the CDR3 is TGTGCCTGGAGTAGGGGTGAGGACGAGCAGTACTTC.

Ten or more counts support this clonotype. V is TRBV7-2 and J is TRBJ2-4; a weak D match, TRBD2 (6 bases). The germline V gene has CDR1 SGHTA and CDR2 FQGNSA. This CDR3 contains 12 residues. V lost 2 bases and J lost 13, with 12 bases in between. The CDR3 coding sequence is TGTGCCAGCAGCTTAACTGGACTACCCCAGTACTTC. Residues: CASSLTGLPQYF.

There are many counts of this clonotype. The chain uses TRBV20-1 and TRBJ2-7, with no clear D. From germline, CDR1 is DFQATT and CDR2 SNEGSKA (reference sequence). Between the trimmed V and J ends, which lost 0 bases and 2 bases, there was a span of 11 bases. The CDR3 length is 14 residues. CDR3 protein: CSARDFRATYEQYF. In DNA form, the CDR3 reads TGCAGTGCTAGAGACTTTAGGGCAACCTACGAGCAGTACTTC.

This clonotype was observed a few times. This chain links TRBV7-2 with TRBJ2-3; D is undetermined. In germline, CDR1 is SGHTA, CDR2 FQGNSA. The CDR3 spans 15 residues. With 1 base removed from V and 1 base from J, the gap between germline ends came to 9 bases. CDR3 region: CASSLVGSGTDTQYF. The CDR3 DNA follows: TGTGCCAGCAGCTTAGTCGGGTCGGGCACAGATACGCAGTATTTT. Using reference TRBV7-2 and TRBJ2-3 for the parts outside the CDR3, the full variable domain is GAGVSQSPSNKVTEKGKDVELRCDPISGHTALYWYRQSLGQGLEFLIYFQGNSAPDKSGLPSDRFSAERTGGSVSTLTIQRTQQEDSAVYLCASSLVGSGTDTQYFGPGTRLTVL.

As to this clonotype: An end of the junction does not agree with germline; a read error may underlie this. The chain couples TRBV5-1 to TRBJ2-7, with D tentatively TRBD1 or TRBD2 (7 bases each). The CDR3 spans 14 residues. The V gene's germline CDR1 is SGHRS and CDR2 YFSETQ. CDR3 sequence reads: CASSKRDSSYGQYF. The CDR3 nucleotides are TGCGCCAGCAGCAAGCGGGACAGTTCCTACGGGCAGTACTTC.

This chain uses TRBV11-2 with TRBJ1-5, with 9 bases identical to TRBD1. The germline gives CDR1 SGHAT, CDR2 FQNNGV. CDR3 length: 13 residues. The junction had 1 base not matched to a gene; V was cut back by 6 bases and J by 4 bases. CDR3 loop: CASRQGANQPQHF. The CDR3 coding sequence is TGTGCCAGCAGACAGGGGGCGAATCAGCCCCAGCATTTT.

The chain uses TRBV7-2 and TRBJ2-1, with 11 positions matching TRBD2. The CDR3 covers 17 residues. CDR1 SGHTA and CDR2 FQGNSA come from the germline V gene. J lost 7 bases, V lost 1 base, and 9 bases had no gene match. CDR3 loop: CASSLDVAGGPSNEQFF. The CDR3 DNA reads as TGTGCCAGCAGCTTAGATGTAGCGGGGGGGCCATCTAATGAGCAGTTCTTC.

This clonotype appeared a few times. The rearrangement joins TRBV28 to TRBJ2-2, with 7 bases that match TRBD1. CDR3 length equals 14 residues. Unmatched junction bases numbered 4, after V lost 5 bases and J lost 4 bases. Per the germline V gene, CDR1 is MDHEN and CDR2 is SYDVKM. The CDR3 region is CASSNRQGTGELFF. The CDR3 region has the DNA TGTGCCAGCAGTAACAGACAGGGCACCGGGGAGCTGTTTTTT.

This clonotype was counted at least ten times. The rearrangement links TRBV7-3 to TRBJ1-1, with 8 bases matching TRBD1. The CDR3 sequence is 13 residues long. Trimming took 2 bases from V and 6 from J; bases not matched to a gene: 2. The V gene's germline CDR1 is SGHTA and CDR2 FQGTGA. CDR3 nucleotides: TGTGCCAGCAGCTTAGGGACAGGCTCTGAAGCTTTCTTT. This codes for CASSLGTGSEAFF.

The genes are TRBV20-1 and TRBJ2-7; tentatively, D is TRBD1 (6 bases). CDR1 and CDR2 (germline): DFQATT, SNEGSKA (reference sequence). This CDR3 is 15 amino acids long. Trimming left V 1 base short and J 2 bases short, with 15 bases between. The CDR3 protein is CSARGSPTGPYEQYF. In DNA, the CDR3 is TGCAGTGCTAGAGGAAGCCCCACAGGGCCCTACGAGCAGTACTTC.

The table lists this clonotype with many counts. The chain recombines TRBV2 with TRBJ2-5; 12 bases map to TRBD2. The CDR3 spans 18 residues. V trimming: 3 bases; J trimming: 0 bases; junction bases outside the gene matches: 8. Germline values: CDR1 SNHLY, CDR2 FYNNEI. CDR3 sequence reads: CASSDPRTSGEYQETQYF. The CDR3 DNA reads TGTGCCAGCAGTGACCCCCGGACTAGCGGGGAGTACCAAGAGACCCAGTACTTC.

This clonotype was seen a few times. CDR3 residues: CASLRGSLNTEAFF. DNA for the CDR3: TGTGCCAGCTTGAGGGGGTCTTTGAACACTGAAGCTTTCTTT. The chain joins TRBV18 to TRBJ1-1; a weak D match, TRBD1 (6 bases). Germline lookup yields CDR1 KGHSH and CDR2 LQKENI. There are 14 residues in the CDR3. V lost 7 bases, J lost 0 bases, and 12 bases lay in between.

This clonotype was counted only a few times. Here the CDR3 DNA reads TGTGCCAGCACCACAACTCTAGGATCCTACGAGCAGTACTTC. It translates to CASTTTLGSYEQYF. The chain carries TRBV5-5 and TRBJ2-7; D unresolved. V was shortened by 6 bases and J by 1 base, with 14 bases between the two germline ends. This CDR3 contains 14 residues. Germline loops: CDR1 SGHKS, CDR2 YYEKEE (reference sequence). The full variable domain, with the rest looked up from reference TRBV5-5 and TRBJ2-7, is DAGVTQSPTHLIKTRGQQVTLRCSPISGHKSVSWYQQVLGQGPQFIFQYYEKEERGRGNFPDRFSARQFPNYSSELNVNALLLGDSALYLCASTTTLGSYEQYFGPGTRLTVT.